This TCR beta chain was identified during a study of blood T cell repertoires in COVID-19. This CDR3 spans 15 amino acids. V was trimmed by 2 bases and J by 5 bases, leaving 14 bases between them. Germline CDR1 reads SGDLS; CDR2 reads YYNGEE. Clones were sequenced by immunoSEQ multiplex PCR, and TCRdb holds only the in-frame ones, with some missing. Of over 300,000 clones in the sample, around 90% were seen once. The V and J genes are TRBV9 and TRBJ2-1; tentative D call: TRBD1 (6 bases). Sequencing was performed on peripheral blood. This receptor was taken from a man younger than 35 with active or convalescent COVID-19. CDR3 residues: CASSVLGQTNNEQFF. For the CDR3, the DNA is TGTGCCAGCAGCGTCCTCGGACAGACAAACAATGAGCAGTTCTTC.